The source of this T cell receptor (beta chain) is a study of T cells after yellow fever vaccination. TCRdb used MiXCR to reprocess the 5' RACE reads, holding one entry per CDR3 protein. Here the sample spans 300,000 to 450,000 distinct CDR3 sequences, over 5% being singletons. The CDR3 runs to 14 residues. CDR1 SGHAT and CDR2 FQNNGV come from the germline V gene. After removal of 4 bases from V and 5 bases from J, the junction contained 1 base not matched to a gene. This clonotype was seen a few times. Here the sequenced sample was PBMCs, taken 5 days after the yellow fever booster vaccination. The chain is built from TRBV11-2 and TRBJ2-5, with 13 bases that match TRBD2. This TCR derives from a man younger than 45 who received the YFV17D yellow fever vaccine. This chain's CDR3 is CASSWGLAGETQYF. In nucleotides, the CDR3 is TGTGCCAGCAGCTGGGGACTAGCGGGGGAGACCCAGTACTTC.